This T cell receptor (beta chain) came from a study of blood T cell repertoires in COVID-19 (dated by TCRdb to about 2020). As for the study more broadly: Samples from collaborators originated in the United States, Italy and Spain and spanned both the acute and convalescent phases of COVID-19. The prospective study material was composed of cDNA or gDNA derived from T cells, B-cell-depleted T cells, or PBMCs. The dataset comprised deeply sampled blood TCRbeta repertoires from subjects exposed to, actively infected with, or recovered from COVID-19. A freely available public database, intended as a resource for researchers studying the immune response to SARS-CoV-2, is where the repertoires were released. Samples came from the ongoing ImmuneRACE study (first 160 participants) plus 1,254 subjects from 6 global collaborators. The sample metadata nearly always contained a de-identified subject ID, COVID-19 status, age in years and sex. Where HLA class I and class II types were available, the types were taken from metadata supplied by the sample provider, not from assay-based typing. The paper as a whole reports these results and caveats: The quantity of clinical and demographic metadata differed by source and by participant and was supplied without curation.

Via the germline V gene, CDR1 is LGHNA and CDR2 YNFKEQ. The CDR3 covers 16 residues, taking in both the cysteine and the phenylalanine. Solely the CDR3 DNA is kept, with 48 bases framed from the first base. The V end gives up 0 bases and the J end 2 bases, leaving 6 bases in the junction not matched to a gene. TCRbeta CDR3 regions were amplified from genomic DNA by means of the immunoSEQ Assay, a bias-controlled multiplex PCR. On the authors' methods: The number of nucleated cells in each sample was estimated by amplification of reference gene primers within the assay. To quantify the absolute abundance of each unique TCRbeta CDR3 rearrangement, sequence reads were collapsed and filtered. Productive Simpson clonality was computed per sample as the square root of Simpson's diversity index over productive rearrangements. In TCRdb, the immuneACCESS table is reduced to in-frame sequences with V and J assigned. These tables do not hold every clone; where another copy was compared, an unresolved V gene accounts for under half, and the others remain unexplained. Clone size and the V and J calls come from that table; the DNA yielded D and trimming. In all, the sample holds 300,000 to 400,000 clones, and 85% to 90% of those were seen once. The top ten clonotypes cover roughly 1% of the sample.

In the prospective study, participants were roughly 18 to 100 years old, resided in around 25 geographic areas of the United States, and were enrolled through a virtual design. To assign participants to cohorts, the prospective study relied on clinical history that participants themselves reported in a screening survey and a study questionnaire. Recovered participants in ImmuneRACE Cohort 3 were defined by two consecutive negative NP/OP PCR tests, clearance by a healthcare professional, or resolution of symptoms. Each participant in the prospective study had whole blood, serum and a nasopharyngeal or oropharyngeal swab collected by mobile phlebotomists. Prospective study participants could optionally give additional blood draws and questionnaires over an approximately two-month period. Prospective study blood samples were shipped either frozen or at room temperature before DNA extraction. In the case of this clone: It lacks a known antigen. No base quality values were provided; no much bigger clone lies one nucleotide off.

Material: PBMCs or T cells enriched from blood (not recorded which). This chain joins TRBV4-2 to TRBJ2-7, and 8 junctional nucleotides match TRBD2. This clonotype was sampled from a man aged 18 to 29 who had recovered from COVID-19. The CDR3: CASSQDTGGITYEQYF. The nucleotide sequence is TGTGCCAGCAGCCAAGATACGGGGGGGATCACCTACGAGCAGTACTTC.